These T cell receptor beta chains were read from a single sample in a study of T cell responses to AZD1222 COVID-19 vaccine. The assay was immunoSEQ multiplex PCR, and TCRdb's table has in-frame clones only and misses some. The sample shows 100,000 or so clones, roughly 88% of them seen only once. The specimen was peripheral blood, collected on day 0 of AZD1222 vaccination. The receptors were gathered from an adult in good health. CDR3s include the opening cysteine and the closing phenylalanine or tryptophan. Fields, in order: V gene, D gene, J gene, clone size, CDR3 protein, CDR3 DNA. A D gene is named only where the DNA matches it firmly. A clone size is listed for some rows: how often the clone was seen (once, few, many), or a class if it is expanded.

V: TRBV27; D: -; J: TRBJ1-5; size: -; CDR3: CATMGVGGGGLNQPQHF; DNA: TGTGCCACCATGGGGGTGGGGGGTGGCGGCCTTAATCAGCCCCAGCATTTT
V: TRBV27; D: TRBD1; J: TRBJ2-4; size: -; CDR3: CASSGNRGENIQYF; DNA: TGTGCCAGCAGTGGCAACAGGGGGGAAAACATTCAGTACTTC
V: TRBV19; D: -; J: TRBJ1-1; size: -; CDR3: CASSIYTEAFF; DNA: TGTGCCAGTAGTATTTACACTGAAGCTTTCTTT
V: TRBV7-2; D: TRBD2; J: TRBJ2-1; size: -; CDR3: CASSPRTRHVEQFF; DNA: TGTGCCAGCAGCCCACGGACTAGACACGTTGAGCAGTTCTTC
V: TRBV3-1/TRBV3-2; D: -; J: TRBJ1-1; size: -; CDR3: CASSQVGGAGNTEAFF; DNA: TGTGCCAGCAGCCAAGTCGGGGGGGCAGGGAACACTGAAGCTTTCTTT
V: TRBV6-1; D: TRBD1; J: TRBJ1-2; size: few; CDR3: CASSERQGANYGYTF; DNA: TGTGCCAGCAGTGAAAGACAGGGGGCGAACTATGGCTACACCTTC
V: TRBV5-1; D: -; J: TRBJ1-6; size: -; CDR3: CASSLGRGNSPLHF; DNA: TGCGCCAGCAGCTTGGGACGGGGGAATTCACCCCTCCACTTT
V: TRBV2; D: -; J: TRBJ2-2; size: -; CDR3: CASTPGPAGELFF; DNA: TGTGCCAGCACTCCCGGTCCGGCCGGGGAGCTGTTTTTT
V: TRBV7-8; D: TRBD1; J: TRBJ2-1; size: -; CDR3: CASSLGQGVSYNEQFF; DNA: TGTGCCAGCAGCTTGGGACAGGGGGTGTCCTACAATGAGCAGTTCTTC
V: TRBV7-8; D: TRBD2; J: TRBJ2-1; size: once; CDR3: CASSSSGLGPQEQFF; DNA: TGTGCCAGCAGCTCCTCGGGACTAGGGCCCCAAGAGCAGTTCTTC
V: TRBV7-2; D: -; J: TRBJ2-3; size: -; CDR3: CASSWRSGPDTQYF; DNA: TGTGCCAGCAGCTGGCGGAGCGGCCCAGATACGCAGTATTTT